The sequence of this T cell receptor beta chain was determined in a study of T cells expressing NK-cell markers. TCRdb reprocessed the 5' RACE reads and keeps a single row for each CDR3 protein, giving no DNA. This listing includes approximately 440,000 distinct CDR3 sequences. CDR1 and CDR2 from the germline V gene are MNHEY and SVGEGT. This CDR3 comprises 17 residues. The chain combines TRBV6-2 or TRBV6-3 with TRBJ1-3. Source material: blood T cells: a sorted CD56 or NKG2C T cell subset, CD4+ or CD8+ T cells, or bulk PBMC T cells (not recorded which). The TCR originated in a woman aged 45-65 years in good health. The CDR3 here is CASSYSVRTPSKDTIYF.